This passage covers 15 T cell receptor beta chains from one sample sequenced in a study of human T cells and chemical hapten exposure. Time point indicated: patch test 2, 6 weeks after DPC sensitization. Stated treatment: therapeutic diphenylcyclopropenone sensitization with weekly scalp DPC. TCRdb re-analysed the RACE reads in MiXCR, keeping a single row per CDR3 protein. The sample has around 130,000 distinct CDR3 sequences; approximately 10% are singletons. Sequenced material: whole blood, taken in connection with sensitization to the hapten diphenylcyclopropenone (DPC). These receptors originate from a woman between 45 and 60 years old with alopecia areata. Some clones in this sample may be carry-over from other donors' samples.

This clonotype was seen many times. The chain carries TRBV11-2 and TRBJ2-6; no reliable D call. CDR1 SGHAT and CDR2 FQNNGV come from the germline V gene. V lost 4 bases and J lost 0, with 7 bases in between. This CDR3 region has 15 residues. In nucleotides, the CDR3 is TGTGCCAGCAGCTCCCACAACTCTGGGGCCAACGTCCTGACTTTC. Translated, it gives CASSSHNSGANVLTF.

This clonotype has just a few counts. The chain couples TRBV12-3 or TRBV12-4 to TRBJ1-1; tentative D call: TRBD1 (6 bases). Deletions cut 3 bases from V and 0 bases from J, with 8 bases between. This CDR3 contains 14 residues. CDR3 nucleotides: TGTGCCAGCAGTTTTTCAGGGGTGAACACTGAAGCTTTCTTT. Its translation: CASSFSGVNTEAFF.

The rearrangement uses TRBV7-8 and TRBJ2-5; D remains ambiguous. The germline CDR1 and CDR2 sequences are SGHVS and FQNEAQ. The length of the CDR3 is 12 residues. The V end lost 7 bases, the J end lost 5 bases, and 11 bases lay between the germline ends. CDR3 region: CASKAVVETQYF. DNA of the CDR3: TGTGCCAGCAAGGCGGTGGTGGAGACCCAGTACTTC.

This clonotype was seen only a few times. The chain combines TRBV19 with TRBJ2-5; TRBD2 aligns across 14 bases. The ends lost 6 bases at V and 5 bases at J; junction bases unmatched: 5. CDR1 and CDR2 from the germline V gene are LNHDA and SQIVND (reference sequence). This CDR3 is built from 15 residues. This chain's CDR3 is CASRRLAGGPETQYF. The CDR3 DNA reads as TGTGCCAGTAGGCGACTAGCGGGAGGGCCGGAGACCCAGTACTTC.

This chain uses TRBV2 with TRBJ2-7, with TRBD1 identical over 7 bases. The CDR3 spans 13 residues. V trimming: 7 bases; J trimming: 3 bases; junction bases outside the gene matches: 6. Germline V lookup: CDR1 SNHLY, CDR2 FYNNEI. The CDR3 DNA sequence: TGTGCCAGCATCACAGGGGCCTTCTACGAGCAGTACTTC. Translation gives CASITGAFYEQYF.

This clonotype was seen at least ten times. This chain joins TRBV27 and TRBJ1-6; 12 bases align to TRBD1. CDR1 and CDR2 (germline): MNHEY, SMNVEV (reference sequence). This CDR3 contains 14 residues. With 3 bases clipped from V and 10 bases from J, the junction kept 1 base outside the gene matches. The CDR3: CASSFGTGGSPLHF. DNA for the CDR3: TGTGCCAGCAGTTTCGGGACAGGGGGCTCACCCCTCCACTTT.

In regard to this clonotype: This sequence may be a read error, since a much larger clone differs from it by one base. V and J are TRBV5-1 and TRBJ2-3; D remains ambiguous. Germline CDR1 and CDR2: SGHRS and YFSETQ. The CDR3 is 13 amino acids. V gave up 0 bases and J gave up 6 bases, with 8 bases separating them. The CDR3 nucleotides are TGCGCCAGCAGCTTGGAACGCATGGATACGCAGTATTTT. It is translated as CASSLERMDTQYF.

The chain joins TRBV27 to TRBJ1-5; D ambiguous. There are 12 residues in the CDR3. Germline loops: CDR1 MNHEY, CDR2 SMNVEV (reference sequence). V was trimmed by 3 bases and J by 7 bases, leaving 7 bases between them. Here the CDR3 reads CASSLAGQPQHF. The DNA of the CDR3 is TGTGCCAGCAGTTTGGCCGGGCAGCCCCAGCATTTT.

The chain couples TRBV28 to TRBJ2-3; maybe TRBD2 (5 bases). Germline V gene lookup returns CDR1 MDHEN and CDR2 SYDVKM. The CDR3 has 17 amino acids. V lost 3 bases to trimming and J lost 3 bases, with 19 bases between them. For the CDR3, the DNA is TGTGCCAGCAGTTTTCAAGTCTTGGGAGTCAGGACAGATACGCAGTATTTT. It translates to CASSFQVLGVRTDTQYF.

CDR3 sequence (DNA): TGTGCCAGCAGACCAGGGGGCGCCGGCACCGGGGAGCTGTTTTTT. Protein sequence: CASRPGGAGTGELFF. The V call is TRBV7-3, the J call TRBJ2-2, with TRBD1 identical over 8 bases. The CDR3 covers 15 residues. Per germline, CDR1 SGHTA and CDR2 FQGTGA. V shed 6 bases, J shed 4 bases, and the junction held 7 bases outside the gene matches. The variable domain in full, with the rest retrieved from reference TRBV7-3 and TRBJ2-2, is GAGVSQTPSNKVTEKGKYVELRCDPISGHTALYWYRQSLGQGPEFLIYFQGTGAADDSGLPNDRFFAVRPEGSVSTLKIQRTERGDSAVYLCASRPGGAGTGELFFGEGSRLTVL.

The V gene is TRBV12-3 or TRBV12-4, the J gene TRBJ1-5, with 12 bases that match TRBD1. Trimming took 2 bases from V and 3 from J; bases not matched to a gene: 8. The CDR3 spans 18 residues. The CDR3 DNA follows: TGTGCCAGCAGTTTATCGGGACAGGGGGCGAGAATCAATCAGCCCCAGCATTTT. As protein: CASSLSGQGARINQPQHF.

This clonotype was observed a few times. This chain connects TRBV20-1 to TRBJ2-1, with 8 bases fitting TRBD2. The length of the CDR3 is 18 residues. The J segment lost 1 base and the V segment lost 3 bases, leaving 14 bases of the junction unmatched. From germline, CDR1 is DFQATT and CDR2 SNEGSKA (reference sequence). The CDR3 DNA follows: TGCAGTGCTAGGGGGGGGCTAGCGGGTGCTAAATCCTACAATGAGCAGTTCTTC. The encoded protein is CSARGGLAGAKSYNEQFF.

There are a few counts of this clonotype. V is TRBV15 and J is TRBJ1-1; D gene unclear. The CDR3 consists of 13 residues. Germline-derived CDR1 and CDR2 are LNHNV and YYDKDF (reference sequence). Between the trimmed V and J ends, which lost 4 bases and 1 base, there was a span of 7 bases. CDR3 nucleotide sequence: TGTGCCACCAGCACTGACCCGAACACTGAAGCTTTCTTT. Translation gives CATSTDPNTEAFF.

This clonotype was seen many times. V gene TRBV3-1 combines with J gene TRBJ2-2, with 8 positions matching TRBD1. The CDR3 loop spans 17 amino acids. After removal of 0 bases from V and 4 bases from J, the junction contained 7 bases not matched to a gene. The germline CDR1 and CDR2 sequences are LGHDT and YNNKEL (reference sequence). The DNA for the CDR3 is TGTGCCAGCAGCCAAGATGGTACAGGACAGGGCACCGGGGAGCTGTTTTTT. It specifies CASSQDGTGQGTGELFF.

The V call is TRBV19, the J call TRBJ2-5; D is tentatively TRBD1 or TRBD2 (6 bases each). Germline values: CDR1 LNHDA, CDR2 SQIVND (reference sequence). The CDR3 loop spans 17 amino acids. The germline V and J ends were trimmed by 3 bases and 3 bases, with 20 bases remaining between them. The chain's CDR3 is CASSIGAEGGWEETQYF. As DNA, the CDR3 is TGTGCCAGTAGTATTGGGGCGGAGGGGGGATGGGAAGAGACCCAGTACTTC.